The clone carrying this TCR beta chain was counted once. Looked up from germline, CDR1 is LNHDA and CDR2 is SQIVND (reference sequence). V was clipped by 1 base and J by 0 bases, with 4 bases between them. The CDR3 runs 14 residues. This sample stems from a study of technical replicates of blood from several donors. Produced via immunoSEQ multiplex PCR; TCRdb's table is partial and in-frame only. The sample lists 65,000 to 80,000 clones; roughly 91% were seen once. This receptor was obtained from a human donor in good health. The chain is built from TRBV19 and TRBJ1-5; D is unresolved. Sequencing was performed on T cells isolated from PBMCs. CDR3 in amino acids: CASSIGASNQPQHF. CDR3 nucleotides: TGTGCCAGTAGTATAGGGGCTAGCAATCAGCCCCAGCATTTT. Full variable domain (outside the CDR3, taken from reference TRBV19 and TRBJ1-5): DGGITQSPKYLFRKEGQNVTLSCEQNLNHDAMYWYRQDPGQGLRLIYYSQIVNDFQKGDIAEGYSVSREKKESFPLTVTSAQKNPTAFYLCASSIGASNQPQHFGDGTRLSIL.